The clone carrying this T cell receptor (beta chain) was seen once. The target antigen is unknown. These data come from a study of breast tumors, draining lymph nodes, adjacent tissues. The lymph nodes were axillary draining lymph nodes from breast cancer patients. Study results and limitations: Tumor TCR diversity was below lymph nodes but above nontumor tissue. Tumor and nontumor repertoires were significantly more similar in luminal-like than in basal-like breast cancer. Most tumor T cells seemingly derive from lymph node, then expand in tumor.

The V end was cut by 3 bases, the J end by 5 bases, with 16 bases between. Germline assignment: CDR1 DFQATT and CDR2 SNEGSKA (reference sequence). The CDR3 has 14 amino acids. TCRdb processed the multiplex PCR reads anew with MiXCR; each CDR3 protein has one entry. The sample includes roughly 220,000 distinct CDR3 sequences, 30% to 35% seen only once; the top ten take 3% to 4%. The specimen sequenced was axillary lymph node tissue. The TCR sequence derives from a female donor with breast cancer. Some clones in this sample may be carry-over from other donors' samples. The chain recombines TRBV20-1 with TRBJ2-5; D is possibly TRBD1 (5 bases). The CDR3 DNA reads TGCAGTGCTAGTGACAGCGAGTCGTGGGAGACCCAGTACTTC. Its protein product is CSASDSESWETQYF.